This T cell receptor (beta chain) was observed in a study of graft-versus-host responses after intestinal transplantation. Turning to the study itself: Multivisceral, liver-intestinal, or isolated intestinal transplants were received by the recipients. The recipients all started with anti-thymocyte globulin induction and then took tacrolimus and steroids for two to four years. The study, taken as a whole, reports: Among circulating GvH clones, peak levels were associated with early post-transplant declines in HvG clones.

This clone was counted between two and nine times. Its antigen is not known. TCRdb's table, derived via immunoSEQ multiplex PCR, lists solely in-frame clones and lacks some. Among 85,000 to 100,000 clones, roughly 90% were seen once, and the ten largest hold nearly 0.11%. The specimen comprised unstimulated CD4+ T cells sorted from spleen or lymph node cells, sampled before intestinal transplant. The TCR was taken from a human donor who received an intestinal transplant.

CDR3 in DNA: TGTGCCAGCAGCTTACAGGGGCCCCTCACTGAAGCTTTCTTT. Translating it yields CASSLQGPLTEAFF. This chain joins TRBV5-6 and TRBJ1-1; TRBD1 matches at 7 bases. The CDR3 has 14 residues. The J segment lost 4 bases and the V segment lost 2 bases, leaving 5 bases of the junction unmatched. Germline V lookup: CDR1 SGHDT, CDR2 YYEEEE.